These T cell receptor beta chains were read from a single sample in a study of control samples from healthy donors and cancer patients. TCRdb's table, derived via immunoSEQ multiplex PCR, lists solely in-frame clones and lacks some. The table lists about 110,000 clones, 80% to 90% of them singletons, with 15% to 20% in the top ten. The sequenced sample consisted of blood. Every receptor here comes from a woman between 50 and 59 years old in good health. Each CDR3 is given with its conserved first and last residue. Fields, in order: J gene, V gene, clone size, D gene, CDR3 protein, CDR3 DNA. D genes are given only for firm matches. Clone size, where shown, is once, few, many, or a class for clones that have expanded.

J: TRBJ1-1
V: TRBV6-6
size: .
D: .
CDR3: CASSSHSVGRNTEAFF
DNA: TGTGCCAGCAGTTCCCACTCAGTAGGTCGGAACACTGAAGCTTTCTTT

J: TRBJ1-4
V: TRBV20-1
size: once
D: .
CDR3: CSASGRVELFF
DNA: TGCAGTGCTAGTGGCAGGGTGGAACTGTTTTTT

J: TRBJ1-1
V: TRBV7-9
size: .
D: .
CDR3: CASSFLITDKNTEAFF
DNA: TGTGCCAGCAGCTTCCTTATCACAGATAAGAACACTGAAGCTTTCTTT

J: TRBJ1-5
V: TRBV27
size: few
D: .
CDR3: CASSLAPNQPQHF
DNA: TGTGCCAGCAGTTTAGCCCCCAATCAGCCCCAGCATTTT

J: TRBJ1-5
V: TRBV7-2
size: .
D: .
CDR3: CASSLSLGNQPQHF
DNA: TGTGCCAGCAGCTTATCGTTGGGCAATCAGCCCCAGCATTTT

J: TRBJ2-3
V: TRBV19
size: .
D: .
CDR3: CASRDSHEDTQYF
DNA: TGTGCCAGCCGGGACTCCCATGAAGATACGCAGTATTTT

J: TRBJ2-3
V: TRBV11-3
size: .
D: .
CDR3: CASSGPGVSQYF
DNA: TGTGCCAGCAGCGGCCCGGGAGTATCGCAGTATTTT

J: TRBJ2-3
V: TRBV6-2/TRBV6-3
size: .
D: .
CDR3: CASSYGREADTQYF
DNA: TGTGCCAGCAGTTATGGACGGGAAGCAGATACGCAGTATTTT

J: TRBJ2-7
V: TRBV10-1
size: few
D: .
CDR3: CASGPGPYEQYF
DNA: TGCGCCAGCGGGCCAGGACCCTACGAGCAGTACTTC

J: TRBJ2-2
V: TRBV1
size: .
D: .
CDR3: CTSSQDPGGNTGELFF
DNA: TGCACCAGCAGCCAAGATCCCGGGGGTAACACCGGGGAGCTGTTTTTT

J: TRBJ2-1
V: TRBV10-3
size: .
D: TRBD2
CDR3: CAIRGTSGPYNEQFF
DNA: TGTGCCATCAGGGGGACTAGCGGGCCGTACAATGAGCAGTTCTTC

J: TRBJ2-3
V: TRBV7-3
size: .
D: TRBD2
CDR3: CASSFLPAGGRTDTQYF
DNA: TGTGCCAGCAGCTTCCTCCCAGCGGGAGGCCGCACAGATACGCAGTATTTT

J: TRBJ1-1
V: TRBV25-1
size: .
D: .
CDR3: CASSEIRGGSFF
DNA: TGTGCCAGCAGTGAAATCCGCGGCGGGTCTTTCTTT

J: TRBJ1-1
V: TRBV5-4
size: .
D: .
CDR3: CASSLVVGSGGEAFF
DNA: TGTGCCAGCAGCTTGGTTGTGGGTTCGGGGGGTGAAGCTTTCTTT

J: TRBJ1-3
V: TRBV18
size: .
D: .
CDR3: CASSLTDSSGNTIYF
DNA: TGTGCCAGCTCGCTGACAGATTCCTCTGGAAACACCATATATTTT

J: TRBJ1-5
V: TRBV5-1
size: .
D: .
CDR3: CASSLIPGTSGTQPQHF
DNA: TGCGCCAGCAGCTTAATACCCGGGACTTCGGGGACGCAGCCCCAGCATTTT